This TCR beta chain was recovered during a study of identical twins. TCRdb fed the 5' RACE reads into MiXCR, producing one record per CDR3 protein. The sample holds some 900,000 distinct CDR3 sequences, roughly an eighth seen once. Looked up from germline, CDR1 is SQVTM and CDR2 is ANQGSEA. The CDR3 spans 15 residues. Losses at the gene ends were 5 bases for V and 7 bases for J; bases not matched to a gene: 7. The data also belong to a second study, concerning yellow fever vaccine responses in identical twins.

This chain uses TRBV29-1 with TRBJ2-1; 14 bases map to TRBD2. This clonotype was obtained from a woman between 18 and 29 years old in good health. The sequenced material came from PBMCs. The CDR3 nucleotides read TGCAGCGTTACCTGGACTAGCGGGGGGTTTAATGAGCAGTTCTTC. Translated: CSVTWTSGGFNEQFF.